This T cell receptor beta chain originates from a study of OX40 agonist ivuxolimab in advanced cancers. CDR1 is SGDLS and CDR2 is YYNGEE in the germline V gene. The trim removed 5 bases at V and 0 bases at J, leaving 8 bases unmatched. The CDR3 totals 17 residues. This table comes from immunoSEQ multiplex PCR, and its TCRdb copy is limited to in-frame clones, with some not included. This sample carries about 60,000 clones, 70% to 90% of them seen once, and the ten largest clones take approximately 1.9%. Sequences were derived from CD4+ or CD8+ T cells sorted from blood, sampled in a trial of the OX40 agonist ivuxolimab. The rearrangement joins TRBV9 to TRBJ1-5; 10 bases map to TRBD1. The clonotype was recovered from an adult with an advanced solid tumor such as melanoma, head and neck, liver or kidney cancer. CDR3 residues: CASSAGTGVYSNQPQHF. CDR3 bases: TGTGCCAGCAGTGCCGGGACAGGGGTTTATAGCAATCAGCCCCAGCATTTT.